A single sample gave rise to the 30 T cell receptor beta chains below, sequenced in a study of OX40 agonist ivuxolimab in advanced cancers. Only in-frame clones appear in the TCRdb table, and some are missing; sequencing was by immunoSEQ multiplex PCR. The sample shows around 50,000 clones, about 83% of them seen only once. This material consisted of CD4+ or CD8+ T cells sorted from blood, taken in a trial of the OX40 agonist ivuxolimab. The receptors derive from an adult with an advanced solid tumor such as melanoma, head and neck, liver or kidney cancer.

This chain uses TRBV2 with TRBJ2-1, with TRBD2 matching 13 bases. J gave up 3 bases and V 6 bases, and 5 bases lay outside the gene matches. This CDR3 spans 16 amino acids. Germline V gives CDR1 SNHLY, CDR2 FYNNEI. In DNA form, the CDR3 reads TGTGCCAGCAGGACTTGGACTAGCGGGAGCTACAATGAGCAGTTCTTC. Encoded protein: CASRTWTSGSYNEQFF.

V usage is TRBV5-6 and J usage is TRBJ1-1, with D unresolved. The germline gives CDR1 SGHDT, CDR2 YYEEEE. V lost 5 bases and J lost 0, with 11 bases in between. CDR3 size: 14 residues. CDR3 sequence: CASSRWWVNTEAFF. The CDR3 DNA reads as TGTGCCAGCAGTCGCTGGTGGGTGAACACTGAAGCTTTCTTT. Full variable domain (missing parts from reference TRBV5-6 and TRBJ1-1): DAGVTQSPTHLIKTRGQQVTLRCSPKSGHDTVSWYQQALGQGPQFIFQYYEEEERQRGNFPDRFSGHQFPNYSSELNVNALLLGDSALYLCASSRWWVNTEAFFGQGTRLTVV.

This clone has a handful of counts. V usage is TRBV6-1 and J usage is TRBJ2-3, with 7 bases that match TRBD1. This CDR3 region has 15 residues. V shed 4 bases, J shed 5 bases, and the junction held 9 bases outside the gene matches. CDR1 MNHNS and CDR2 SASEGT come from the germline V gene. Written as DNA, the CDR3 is TGTGCCAGCAGTGTAGACAGGGTTTTAAGAGATACGCAGTATTTT. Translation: CASSVDRVLRDTQYF.

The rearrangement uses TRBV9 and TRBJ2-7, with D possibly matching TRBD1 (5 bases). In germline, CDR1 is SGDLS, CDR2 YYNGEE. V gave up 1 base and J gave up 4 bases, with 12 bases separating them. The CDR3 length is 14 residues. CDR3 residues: CASSVKTAQYEQYF. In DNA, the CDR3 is TGTGCCAGCAGCGTAAAGACAGCCCAATACGAGCAGTACTTC.

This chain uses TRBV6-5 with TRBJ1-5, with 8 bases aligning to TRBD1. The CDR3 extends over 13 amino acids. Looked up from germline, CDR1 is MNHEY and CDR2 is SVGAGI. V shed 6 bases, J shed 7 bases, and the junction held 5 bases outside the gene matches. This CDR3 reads CASSGQGGQPQHF. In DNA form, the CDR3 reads TGTGCCAGCAGCGGACAGGGAGGGCAGCCCCAGCATTTT.

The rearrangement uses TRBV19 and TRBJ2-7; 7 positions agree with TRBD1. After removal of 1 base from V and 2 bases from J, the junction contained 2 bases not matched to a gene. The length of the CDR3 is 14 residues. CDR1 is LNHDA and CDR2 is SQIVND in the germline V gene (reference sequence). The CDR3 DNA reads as TGTGCCAGTAGTATAGCGACAGGGACCTACGAGCAGTACTTC. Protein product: CASSIATGTYEQYF. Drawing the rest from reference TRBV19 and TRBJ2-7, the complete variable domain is DGGITQSPKYLFRKEGQNVTLSCEQNLNHDAMYWYRQDPGQGLRLIYYSQIVNDFQKGDIAEGYSVSREKKESFPLTVTSAQKNPTAFYLCASSIATGTYEQYFGPGTRLTVT.

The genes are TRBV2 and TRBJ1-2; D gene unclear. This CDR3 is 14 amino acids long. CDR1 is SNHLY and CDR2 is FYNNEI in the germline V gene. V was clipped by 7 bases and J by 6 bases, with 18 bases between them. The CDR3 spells CASTVFWQNDGYTF. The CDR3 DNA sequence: TGTGCCAGCACCGTTTTCTGGCAGAACGATGGCTACACCTTC.

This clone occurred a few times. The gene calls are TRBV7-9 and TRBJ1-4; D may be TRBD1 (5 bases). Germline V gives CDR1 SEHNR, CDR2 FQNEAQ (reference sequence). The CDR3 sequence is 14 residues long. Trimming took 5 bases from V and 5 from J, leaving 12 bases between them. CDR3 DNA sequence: TGTGCCAGCAGCCGGGGACCTCAAAATGAAAAACTGTTTTTT. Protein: CASSRGPQNEKLFF.

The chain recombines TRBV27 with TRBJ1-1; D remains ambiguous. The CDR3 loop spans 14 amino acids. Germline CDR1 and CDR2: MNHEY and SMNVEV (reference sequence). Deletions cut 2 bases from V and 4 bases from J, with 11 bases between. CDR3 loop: CASSLRMVSTEAFF. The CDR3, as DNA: TGTGCCAGCAGTTTACGCATGGTATCCACTGAAGCTTTCTTT.

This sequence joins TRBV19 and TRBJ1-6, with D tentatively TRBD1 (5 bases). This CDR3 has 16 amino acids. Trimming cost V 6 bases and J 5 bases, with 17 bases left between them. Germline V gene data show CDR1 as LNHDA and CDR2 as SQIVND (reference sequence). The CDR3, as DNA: TGTGCCAGTAGCCAAGGGGTGATGACAGATAATTCACCCCTCCACTTT. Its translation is CASSQGVMTDNSPLHF.

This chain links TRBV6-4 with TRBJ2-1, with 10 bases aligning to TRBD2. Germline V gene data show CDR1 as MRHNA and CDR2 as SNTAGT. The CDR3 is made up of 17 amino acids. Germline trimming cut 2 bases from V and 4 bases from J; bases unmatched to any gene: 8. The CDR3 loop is CASSDTSSGRLYNEQFF. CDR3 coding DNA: TGTGCCAGCAGTGACACCTCTAGCGGGAGATTGTACAATGAGCAGTTCTTC.

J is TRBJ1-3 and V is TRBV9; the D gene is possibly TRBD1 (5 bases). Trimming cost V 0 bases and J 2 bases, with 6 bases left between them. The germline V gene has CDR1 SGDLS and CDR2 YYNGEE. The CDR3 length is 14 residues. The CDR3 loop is CASSVGRAGNTIYF. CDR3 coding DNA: TGTGCCAGCAGCGTAGGCAGGGCTGGAAACACCATATATTTT. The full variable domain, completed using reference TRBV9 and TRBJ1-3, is DSGVTQTPKHLITATGQRVTLRCSPRSGDLSVYWYQQSLDQGLQFLIQYYNGEERAKGNILERFSAQQFPDLHSELNLSSLELGDSALYFCASSVGRAGNTIYFGEGSWLTVV.

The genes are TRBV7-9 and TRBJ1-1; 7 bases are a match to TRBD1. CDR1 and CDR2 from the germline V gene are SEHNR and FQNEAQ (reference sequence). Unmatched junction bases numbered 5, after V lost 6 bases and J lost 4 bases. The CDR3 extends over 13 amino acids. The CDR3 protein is CASSKQGTTEAFF. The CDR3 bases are TGTGCCAGCAGTAAACAGGGGACCACTGAAGCTTTCTTT.

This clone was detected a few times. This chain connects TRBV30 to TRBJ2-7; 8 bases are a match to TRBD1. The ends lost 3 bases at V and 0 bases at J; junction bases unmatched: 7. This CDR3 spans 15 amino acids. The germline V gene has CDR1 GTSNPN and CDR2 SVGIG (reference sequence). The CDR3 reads CAWRPRQGYSYEQYF. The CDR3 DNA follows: TGTGCCTGGAGGCCTAGACAGGGGTACTCCTACGAGCAGTACTTC.

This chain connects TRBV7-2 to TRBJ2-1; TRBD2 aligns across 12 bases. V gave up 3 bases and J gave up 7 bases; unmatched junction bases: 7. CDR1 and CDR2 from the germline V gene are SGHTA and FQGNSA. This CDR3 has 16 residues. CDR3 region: CASSFGLAGIQNEQFF. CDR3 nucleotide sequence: TGTGCCAGCAGCTTCGGACTAGCGGGAATTCAGAATGAGCAGTTCTTC.

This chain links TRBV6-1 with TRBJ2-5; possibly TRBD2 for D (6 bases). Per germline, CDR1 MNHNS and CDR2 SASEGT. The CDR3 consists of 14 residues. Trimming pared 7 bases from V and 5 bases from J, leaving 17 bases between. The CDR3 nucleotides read TGTGCCAGCACATTGGGACTTTCCAGCGAGACCCAGTACTTC. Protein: CASTLGLSSETQYF.

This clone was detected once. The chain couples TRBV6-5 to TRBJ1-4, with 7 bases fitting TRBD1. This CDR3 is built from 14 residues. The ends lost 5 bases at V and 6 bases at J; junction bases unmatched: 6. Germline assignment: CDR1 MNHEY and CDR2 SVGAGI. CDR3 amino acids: CASSARGMDEKLFF. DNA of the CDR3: TGTGCCAGCAGTGCCAGGGGGATGGATGAAAAACTGTTTTTT.

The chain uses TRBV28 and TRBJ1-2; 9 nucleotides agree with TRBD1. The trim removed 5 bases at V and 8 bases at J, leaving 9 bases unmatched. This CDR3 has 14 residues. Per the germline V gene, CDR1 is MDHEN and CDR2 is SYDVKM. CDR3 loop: CASSLLQGARGYTF. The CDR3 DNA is TGTGCCAGCAGTCTCTTACAGGGGGCCCGGGGCTACACCTTC.

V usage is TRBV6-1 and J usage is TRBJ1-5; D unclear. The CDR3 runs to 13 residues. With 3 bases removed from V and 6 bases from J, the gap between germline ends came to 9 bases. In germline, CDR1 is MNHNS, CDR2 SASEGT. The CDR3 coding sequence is TGTGCCAGCAGTGATCCCCCCGCTCAGCCCCAGCATTTT. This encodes CASSDPPAQPQHF.

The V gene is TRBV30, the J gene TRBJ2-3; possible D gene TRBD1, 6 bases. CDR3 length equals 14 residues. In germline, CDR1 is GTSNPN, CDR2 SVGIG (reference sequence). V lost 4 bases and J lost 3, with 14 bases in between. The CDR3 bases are TGTGCCTGGAACCCGCAGGGGCTAACAGATACGCAGTATTTT. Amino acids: CAWNPQGLTDTQYF.

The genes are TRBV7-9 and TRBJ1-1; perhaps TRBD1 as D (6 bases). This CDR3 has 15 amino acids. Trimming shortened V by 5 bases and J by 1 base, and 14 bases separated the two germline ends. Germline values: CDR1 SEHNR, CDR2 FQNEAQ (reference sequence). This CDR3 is CASSQTGTTNTEAFF. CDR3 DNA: TGTGCCAGCAGCCAAACCGGGACAACGAACACTGAAGCTTTCTTT.

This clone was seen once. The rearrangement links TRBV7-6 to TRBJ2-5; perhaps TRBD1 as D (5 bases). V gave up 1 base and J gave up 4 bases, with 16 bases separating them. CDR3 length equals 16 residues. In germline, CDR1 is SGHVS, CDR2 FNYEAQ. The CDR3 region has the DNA TGTGCCAGCAGCTTAGAAACCACAGGTCTTCGAGAGACCCAGTACTTC. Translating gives CASSLETTGLRETQYF.

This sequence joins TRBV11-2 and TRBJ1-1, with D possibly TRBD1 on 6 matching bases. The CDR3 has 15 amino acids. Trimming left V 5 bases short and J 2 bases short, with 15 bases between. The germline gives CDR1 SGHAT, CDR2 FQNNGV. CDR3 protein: CASSTGTLANTEAFF. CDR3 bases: TGTGCCAGCAGCACCGGGACACTGGCTAACACTGAAGCTTTCTTT. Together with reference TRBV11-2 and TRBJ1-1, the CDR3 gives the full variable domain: EAGVAQSPRYKIIEKRQSVAFWCNPISGHATLYWYQQILGQGPKLLIQFQNNGVVDDSQLPKDRFSAERLKGVDSTLKIQPAKLEDSAVYLCASSTGTLANTEAFFGQGTRLTVV.

CDR3 loop: CASSLVPETQYF. As DNA, the CDR3 is TGTGCCAGCAGCTTGGTCCCGGAGACCCAGTACTTC. The chain links TRBV5-6 to TRBJ2-5, with unresolved D. This CDR3 has 12 residues. Per the germline V gene, CDR1 is SGHDT and CDR2 is YYEEEE. The ends were cut back, 0 bases at V and 5 bases at J, with 5 bases in the middle.

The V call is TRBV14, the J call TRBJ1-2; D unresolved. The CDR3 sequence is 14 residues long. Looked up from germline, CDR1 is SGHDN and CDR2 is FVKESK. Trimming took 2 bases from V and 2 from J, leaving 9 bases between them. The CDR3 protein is CASSQIGQNYGYTF. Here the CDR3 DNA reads TGTGCCAGCAGCCAAATCGGGCAGAACTATGGCTACACCTTC. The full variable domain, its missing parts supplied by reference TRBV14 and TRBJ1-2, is EAGVTQFPSHSVIEKGQTVTLRCDPISGHDNLYWYRRVMGKEIKFLLHFVKESKQDESGMPNNRFLAERTGGTYSTLKVQPAELEDSGVYFCASSQIGQNYGYTFGSGTRLTVV.

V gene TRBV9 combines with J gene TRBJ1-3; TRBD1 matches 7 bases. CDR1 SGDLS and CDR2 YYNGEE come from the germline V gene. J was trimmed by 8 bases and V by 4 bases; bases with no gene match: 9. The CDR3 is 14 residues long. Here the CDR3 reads CASSQLTGIDTIYF. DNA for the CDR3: TGTGCCAGCAGCCAACTGACAGGGATAGACACCATATATTTT.

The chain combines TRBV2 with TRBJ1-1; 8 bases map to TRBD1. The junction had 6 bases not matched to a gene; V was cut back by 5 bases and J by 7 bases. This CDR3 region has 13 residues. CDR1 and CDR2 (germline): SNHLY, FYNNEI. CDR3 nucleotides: TGTGCCAGCAGTTTACAGGGGGATGTTGAAGCTTTCTTT. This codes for CASSLQGDVEAFF.

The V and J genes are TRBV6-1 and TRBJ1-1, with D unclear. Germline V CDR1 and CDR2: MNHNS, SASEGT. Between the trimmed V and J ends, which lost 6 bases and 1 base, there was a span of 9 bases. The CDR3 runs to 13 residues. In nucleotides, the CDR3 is TGTGCCAGCAGGGTACAGAAGAACACTGAAGCTTTCTTT. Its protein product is CASRVQKNTEAFF.

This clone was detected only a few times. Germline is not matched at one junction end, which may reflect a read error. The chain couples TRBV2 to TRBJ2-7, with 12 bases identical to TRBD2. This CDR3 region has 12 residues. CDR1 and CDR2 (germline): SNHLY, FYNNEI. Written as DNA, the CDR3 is TGTGCCAGCAGGACTAGCGGGAGCGCAATGGACTTC. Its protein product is CASRTSGSAMDF.

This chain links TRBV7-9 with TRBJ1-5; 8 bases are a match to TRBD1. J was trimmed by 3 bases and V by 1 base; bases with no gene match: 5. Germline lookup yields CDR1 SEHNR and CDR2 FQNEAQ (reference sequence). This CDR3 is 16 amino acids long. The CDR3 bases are TGTGCCAGCAGCTTAGTCGGGACAGGCATCAATCAGCCCCAGCATTTT. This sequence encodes CASSLVGTGINQPQHF. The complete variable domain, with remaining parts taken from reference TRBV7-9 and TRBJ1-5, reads DTGVSQNPRHKITKRGQNVTFRCDPISEHNRLYWYRQTLGQGPEFLTYFQNEAQLEKSRLLSDRFSAERPKGSFSTLEIQRTEQGDSAMYLCASSLVGTGINQPQHFGDGTRLSIL.